The clone carrying this TCR beta chain was observed once. Original analysis: Estimated nucleated cell counts came from reference gene primer amplification. Sequencing was performed with immunoSEQ multiplex PCR; in TCRdb, only in-frame clones are kept and a portion is missing. V, J and clone size were drawn from that table, and D and trimming were deduced from the DNA. Of around 50,000 clones listed, approximately 80% were seen once; the top ten hold around three fifths. This sample is drawn from a study of blood T cell repertoires in COVID-19. Study-level background: COVID-19 samples collected from the United States, Italy and Spain covered acute and convalescent phases. Sources were T cells, B-cell-depleted T cells, or PBMCs; the material itself was cDNA or gDNA.

The sequence derives from a man in his 70s with acute or convalescent COVID-19. Specimen: peripheral blood.

The CDR3 bases are TGTGCCAGCAGTGAACGGACAGGGTCCTCTGGGGCCAACGTCCTGACTTTC. It encodes CASSERTGSSGANVLTF. This chain joins TRBV2 and TRBJ2-6, with 8 bases matching TRBD1. CDR3 length equals 17 residues. J gave up 0 bases and V 2 bases, and 3 bases lay outside the gene matches. CDR1 and CDR2 from the germline V gene are SNHLY and FYNNEI.